Listed below are T cell receptor beta chains from one sample, sequenced in a study of T cell repertoires in cytomegalovirus infection. The antigens of these receptors remain unknown. TCRdb itself ran the reads through MiXCR, one entry per CDR3 protein. The profile covers 450,000 to 600,000 distinct CDR3 sequences, with roughly 42% appearing a single time and about 41% taken by the ten largest. Source: cultured PBMCs, taken from culture after CMV antigen stimulation. These receptors came from a human donor in good health (CMV status not recorded). Some clones in this sample may be carry-over from other donors' samples. Each CDR3 is given with its conserved first and last residue. A D gene is named only where the DNA matches it firmly. Clone sizes are given selectively: once, few, many, or a class where the clone is expanded.

V: TRBV7-9; D: .; J: TRBJ2-4; size: .; DNA: TGTGCCAGCAGCTTCAGGGACGGGACCAAAAACATTCAGTACTTC; CDR3: CASSFRDGTKNIQYF
V: TRBV6-1; D: .; J: TRBJ1-5; size: few; DNA: TGTGCCAGCAGGACATCAAATCGCGTGAGTGGTCGAGGGCCGCCGAATCAGCCCCAGCATTTT; CDR3: CASRTSNRVSGRGPPNQPQHF
V: TRBV7-2; D: TRBD2; J: TRBJ2-3; size: .; DNA: TGTGCCAGCAGCCGACTAGCGGGAGAGACAGATACGCAGTATTTT; CDR3: CASSRLAGETDTQYF
V: TRBV29-1; D: .; J: TRBJ1-2; size: .; DNA: TGCAGCGTTGATTCCGGTCACGGCTACACCTTC; CDR3: CSVDSGHGYTF
V: TRBV10-3; D: .; J: TRBJ1-2; size: .; DNA: TGTGCCATCGGGACTGACTACGGGTATGGCTACACCTTC; CDR3: CAIGTDYGYGYTF
V: TRBV11-2; D: .; J: TRBJ1-3; size: .; DNA: TGTGCCAGCAGCCCCGCCCCTGGAAACACCATATATTTT; CDR3: CASSPAPGNTIYF
V: TRBV5-1; D: .; J: TRBJ1-2; size: .; DNA: TGCGCCAGCAGCCGAGCGCCAGAACCCACTAACTATGGCTACACCTTC; CDR3: CASSRAPEPTNYGYTF
V: TRBV5-3; D: .; J: TRBJ1-4; size: .; DNA: TGTGCCAGCAGCTTGGGAGCCCTGATTCTACAGGAAGCCAATGAAAAACTGTTTTTT; CDR3: CASSLGALILQEANEKLFF
V: TRBV6-6; D: .; J: TRBJ1-5; size: few; DNA: TGTGCCAGCAGTTACGGCCCCCCGGTAAATCAGCCCCAGCATTTT; CDR3: CASSYGPPVNQPQHF
V: TRBV7-9; D: TRBD1; J: TRBJ2-6; size: .; DNA: TGTGCCAGCAGCTTAGTCGAGGGGGCGCTTGGGGCCAACGTCCTGACTTTC; CDR3: CASSLVEGALGANVLTF
V: TRBV7-2; D: .; J: TRBJ2-5; size: many; DNA: TGTGCCAGCAGCTTGTCGGACCAAGAGACCCAGTACTTC; CDR3: CASSLSDQETQYF
V: TRBV28; D: .; J: TRBJ1-5; size: few; DNA: TGTGCCAGCAACCAACAGGGACAGCCCCAGCATTTT; CDR3: CASNQQGQPQHF
V: TRBV5-4; D: .; J: TRBJ2-4; size: .; DNA: TGTGCCAGCAGCACGGACGGAACTTTAAACATTCAGTACTTC; CDR3: CASSTDGTLNIQYF
V: TRBV7-6; D: .; J: TRBJ2-5; size: .; DNA: TGTGCCAGCAGCACTGAAGAGACCCAGTACTTC; CDR3: CASSTEETQYF
V: TRBV5-4; D: .; J: TRBJ1-5; size: once; DNA: TGTGCCAGCAGCTCCGGGGGGGGAGATCAGCCCCAGCATTTT; CDR3: CASSSGGGDQPQHF
V: TRBV7-2; D: .; J: TRBJ2-1; size: many; DNA: TGTGCCAGCAAGGGGGACCCGAGTTACAATGAGCAGTTCTTC; CDR3: CASKGDPSYNEQFF
V: TRBV19; D: .; J: TRBJ1-1; size: .; DNA: TGTGCCAGTAGTCCTGAGGAGGGGGTAGGAACTGAAGCTTTCTTT; CDR3: CASSPEEGVGTEAFF
V: TRBV29-1; D: TRBD2; J: TRBJ2-3; size: .; DNA: TGCAGCGTTGATCCCAGCGGGAGGAGCACAGATACGCAGTATTTT; CDR3: CSVDPSGRSTDTQYF
V: TRBV11-2; D: .; J: TRBJ1-1; size: .; DNA: TGTGCCAGCAGCTTATTCGGGGGCCCAACCTCTGAAGCTTTCTTT; CDR3: CASSLFGGPTSEAFF
V: TRBV20-1; D: .; J: TRBJ1-3; size: .; DNA: TGCAGTGCTAGTTGGGCTCTATCTGGAAACACCATATATTTT; CDR3: CSASWALSGNTIYF
V: TRBV7-9; D: TRBD1; J: TRBJ2-2; size: .; DNA: TGTGCCAGCAGCTTCGGACAGGGGGCTGCCGGGGAGCTGTTTTTT; CDR3: CASSFGQGAAGELFF
V: TRBV6-5; D: TRBD1; J: TRBJ1-3; size: .; DNA: TGTGCCAGCAGTGACACCAGACAGGGGTTCGGAAACACCATATATTTT; CDR3: CASSDTRQGFGNTIYF
V: TRBV27; D: .; J: TRBJ2-7; size: .; DNA: TGTGCCAGCATTCGAGGCACCGAGCAGTACTTC; CDR3: CASIRGTEQYF
V: TRBV12-3/TRBV12-4; D: .; J: TRBJ1-5; size: .; DNA: TGTGCCAGCAGTTTTGACAGCACCAATCAGCCCCAGCATTTT; CDR3: CASSFDSTNQPQHF
V: TRBV12-3/TRBV12-4; D: .; J: TRBJ1-2; size: .; DNA: TGTGCCAGCACAGCGCAGGGGAACTATGGCTACACCTTC; CDR3: CASTAQGNYGYTF
V: TRBV25-1; D: .; J: TRBJ2-2; size: .; DNA: TGTGCCAGCAGTGACAGTTTTAGGGGTAACACCGGGGAGCTGTTTTTT; CDR3: CASSDSFRGNTGELFF
V: TRBV6-1; D: .; J: TRBJ2-1; size: few; DNA: TGTGCCAGCAGTGGCTACAGAACGGTCAATGAGCAGTTCTTC; CDR3: CASSGYRTVNEQFF